Below are 23 T cell receptor beta chains sequenced from a single sample in a study of identical twins. MiXCR, run by TCRdb on the 5' RACE reads, gives a single entry per CDR3 protein. This repertoire shows 1.5 million to 2 million distinct CDR3 sequences, around 29% found once; its top ten account for under 0.35%. The source material was cord blood. The receptors shown here come from a newborn girl in good health.

This chain uses TRBV20-1 with TRBJ1-2; 7 nucleotides agree with TRBD1. The ends lost 2 bases at V and 8 bases at J; junction bases unmatched: 11. The V gene's germline CDR1 is DFQATT and CDR2 SNEGSKA (reference sequence). CDR3 length equals 14 residues. The CDR3 DNA sequence: TGCAGTGCTAGACCGGGACTTCAGGGGGGGGGCTACACCTTC. Its protein product is CSARPGLQGGGYTF.

This clonotype was counted many times. The chain joins TRBV3-1 to TRBJ2-3; unclear D gene. CDR1 and CDR2 (germline): LGHDT, YNNKEL (reference sequence). V lost 2 bases and J 1 base, leaving 10 bases between the germline ends. The CDR3 is made up of 15 amino acids. CDR3 coding DNA: TGTGCCAGCAGCCAAAAGGGCCTCCGCACAGATACGCAGTATTTT. It yields the protein CASSQKGLRTDTQYF.

The chain recombines TRBV7-9 with TRBJ1-1; D uncertain. V was cut by 5 bases and J by 11 bases, with 18 bases left in between. The CDR3 has 13 residues. CDR1 SEHNR and CDR2 FQNEAQ come from the germline V gene (reference sequence). In DNA, the CDR3 is TGTGCCAGCAGCGGAGAGCTTGGGGTTGGGGCTTTCTTT. This gives the protein CASSGELGVGAFF.

Many counts were recorded for this clonotype. J is TRBJ2-3 and V is TRBV28; D is unresolved. Germline V CDR1 and CDR2: MDHEN, SYDVKM. Trimming cost V 2 bases and J 1 base, with 4 bases left between them. The CDR3 covers 13 residues. CDR3 DNA: TGTGCCAGCAGTTTACCTCGCACAGATACGCAGTATTTT. Translating gives CASSLPRTDTQYF.

This chain uses TRBV29-1 with TRBJ1-1, with D possibly TRBD1 on 6 matching bases. Germline lookup yields CDR1 SQVTM and CDR2 ANQGSEA. Trimming left V 5 bases short and J 4 bases short, with 14 bases between. This CDR3 comprises 13 residues. CDR3 DNA: TGCAGCGTTTTGGGGGCGCGGGCCACTGAAGCTTTCTTT. Amino acids: CSVLGARATEAFF.

This clonotype was observed a few times. V is TRBV20-1 and J is TRBJ2-3; D ambiguous. Trimming pared 2 bases from V and 3 bases from J, leaving 6 bases between. In germline, CDR1 is DFQATT, CDR2 SNEGSKA (reference sequence). The CDR3 totals 12 residues. The CDR3 loop reads CSARQITDTQYF. The DNA for the CDR3 is TGCAGTGCTAGACAGATAACAGATACGCAGTATTTT.

J is TRBJ1-2 and V is TRBV4-1; D remains ambiguous. Between the trimmed V and J ends, which lost 1 base and 5 bases, there was a span of 14 bases. Germline-derived CDR1 and CDR2 are MGHRA and YSYEKL. This CDR3 has 15 residues. The CDR3 nucleotides read TGCGCCAGCAGCCAAGGTCCGCAGGCTCCATATGGCTACACCTTC. The encoded protein is CASSQGPQAPYGYTF.

Details on this clonotype: This sequence may be a read error, since a much larger clone differs from it by one base. J is TRBJ2-3 and V is TRBV7-2; unclear D gene. This CDR3 contains 14 residues. The V end was cut by 5 bases, the J end by 2 bases, with 11 bases between. Germline values: CDR1 SGHTA, CDR2 FQGNSA. The CDR3 DNA reads TGTGCCAGCAGCCCACAGTCTTACACAGATACGCAGTATTTT. Amino acid sequence: CASSPQSYTDTQYF.

The table lists this clonotype with many counts. This chain links TRBV7-9 with TRBJ1-4; D remains unclear. This CDR3 is 14 amino acids long. V lost 3 bases, J lost 0 bases, and 5 bases lay in between. From germline, CDR1 is SEHNR and CDR2 FQNEAQ (reference sequence). The CDR3 here is CASSFGATNEKLFF. DNA of the CDR3: TGTGCCAGCAGCTTCGGGGCAACTAATGAAAAACTGTTTTTT.

As for this clonotype: The junction differs from germline at one of its ends, possibly a read error. The gene calls are TRBV7-7 and TRBJ2-5; weak D call: TRBD1 (6 bases). CDR3 size: 15 residues. Germline values: CDR1 SSHAT, CDR2 FNYEAQ (reference sequence). In DNA, the CDR3 is TGTGCTAGCAGCTTGTACACAGGGTATACAGAGACCCAGTACTTC. The encoded protein is CASSLYTGYTETQYF.

J is TRBJ1-5 and V is TRBV11-2; no clear D. With 2 bases removed from V and 0 bases from J, the gap between germline ends came to 5 bases. Germline loops: CDR1 SGHAT, CDR2 FQNNGV. This CDR3 contains 14 residues. CDR3 sequence: CASSLHSSNQPQHF. For the CDR3, the DNA is TGTGCCAGCAGCTTACACTCTAGCAATCAGCCCCAGCATTTT.

The V gene is TRBV3-1, the J gene TRBJ2-3; 11 bases match TRBD2. CDR1 is LGHDT, CDR2 YNNKEL, per germline (reference sequence). Losses at the gene ends were 6 bases for V and 3 bases for J; bases not matched to a gene: 5. CDR3 length: 15 amino acids. For the CDR3, the DNA is TGTGCCAGCAGGACTAGCGGGAAGGGTACAGATACGCAGTATTTT. Amino acid sequence: CASRTSGKGTDTQYF.

The chain recombines TRBV28 with TRBJ2-7; D might be TRBD2 (6 bases). The CDR3 covers 14 residues. V gave up 5 bases and J gave up 1 base, with 12 bases separating them. In germline, CDR1 is MDHEN, CDR2 SYDVKM. DNA of the CDR3: TGTGCCAGCAGTGCTAGCGACGGGTCCTACGAGCAGTACTTC. Amino acids: CASSASDGSYEQYF.

V gene TRBV5-6 combines with J gene TRBJ1-2, with D maybe TRBD1 (5 bases). From germline, CDR1 is SGHDT and CDR2 YYEEEE. There are 13 residues in the CDR3. With 2 bases removed from V and 6 bases from J, the gap between germline ends came to 11 bases. CDR3 loop: CASSLWGSNGYTF. The CDR3 bases are TGTGCCAGCAGCTTATGGGGGTCCAATGGCTACACCTTC.

This clonotype has just a few counts. The chain uses TRBV20-1 and TRBJ2-3; a possible D gene is TRBD2 (6 bases). This CDR3 spans 13 amino acids. Trimming shortened V by 3 bases and J by 5 bases, and 12 bases separated the two germline ends. The germline V gene has CDR1 DFQATT and CDR2 SNEGSKA (reference sequence). The CDR3 coding sequence is TGCAGTGCTAGCGGGAGCTTTAGAGATACGCAGTATTTT. Its translation: CSASGSFRDTQYF.

This clonotype has a handful of counts. The chain links TRBV5-1 to TRBJ2-1; D remains ambiguous. There are 12 residues in the CDR3. The V end lost 0 bases, the J end lost 9 bases, and 7 bases lay between the germline ends. The germline V gene encodes CDR1 SGHRS and CDR2 YFSETQ. CDR3 sequence reads: CASSLVVGEQFF. As DNA, the CDR3 is TGCGCCAGCAGCTTGGTTGTGGGTGAGCAGTTCTTC.

The chain is built from TRBV29-1 and TRBJ2-7, with D perhaps given as TRBD1 or TRBD2 (5 bases each). V shed 5 bases and J shed 0 bases, with 14 bases lying between them. Looked up from germline, CDR1 is SQVTM and CDR2 is ANQGSEA. The CDR3 spans 14 residues. CDR3 DNA: TGCAGCGTTCAGGGAATAGCGTCCTCCTACGAGCAGTACTTC. Its protein is CSVQGIASSYEQYF.

This sequence joins TRBV28 and TRBJ1-2; D unclear. Germline CDR1 reads MDHEN; CDR2 reads SYDVKM. Trimming took 0 bases from V and 4 from J, leaving 6 bases between them. CDR3 length equals 13 residues. The CDR3 DNA reads as TGTGCCAGCAGTTTATGGGGGAGCTATGGCTACACCTTC. It encodes CASSLWGSYGYTF.

The sample holds a few counts of this clonotype. The chain couples TRBV20-1 to TRBJ1-5; D is undetermined. Germline CDR1 is DFQATT and CDR2 is SNEGSKA (reference sequence). Trimming removed 1 base from V and 3 bases from J, with 13 bases in between. The CDR3 is made up of 15 amino acids. The CDR3 bases are TGCAGTGCTAGAGCCCTCGACAAGGCCAATCAGCCCCAGCATTTT. This encodes CSARALDKANQPQHF.

This clonotype has just a few counts. The chain couples TRBV5-1 to TRBJ2-1; 8 bases match TRBD1. Losses at the gene ends were 2 bases for V and 2 bases for J; bases not matched to a gene: 3. Germline assignment: CDR1 SGHRS and CDR2 YFSETQ. This CDR3 comprises 15 residues. The CDR3 sequence is CASSFRTGPYNEQFF. The CDR3 DNA follows: TGCGCCAGCAGCTTTAGGACAGGGCCCTACAATGAGCAGTTCTTC. The whole variable domain, filled in from reference TRBV5-1 and TRBJ2-1, reads KAGVTQTPRYLIKTRGQQVTLSCSPISGHRSVSWYQQTPGQGLQFLFEYFSETQRNKGNFPGRFSGRQFSNSRSEMNVSTLELGDSALYLCASSFRTGPYNEQFFGPGTRLTVL.

This clonotype was counted a few times. The chain employs TRBV20-1 and TRBJ1-1; D is unclear. CDR3 length equals 12 residues. Germline assignment: CDR1 DFQATT and CDR2 SNEGSKA (reference sequence). The ends were cut back, 0 bases at V and 5 bases at J, with 7 bases in the middle. Here the CDR3 DNA reads TGCAGTGCTAGAGATGGGCCAACTGAAGCTTTCTTT. Translated, it gives CSARDGPTEAFF.

CDR3: CASSLDDRWTATHTGELFF. CDR3 nucleotide sequence: TGTGCCAGCAGTTTAGATGACAGGTGGACGGCGACTCACACCGGGGAGCTGTTTTTT. J is TRBJ2-2 and V is TRBV12-3 or TRBV12-4, with a tentative D call TRBD1 (6 bases). V lost 1 base, J lost 3 bases, and 21 bases lay in between. CDR3 length: 19 residues.

The rearrangement uses TRBV27 and TRBJ2-1, with a tentative D call TRBD2 (5 bases). Germline CDR1 is MNHEY and CDR2 is SMNVEV (reference sequence). Trimming stripped 10 bases from V and 5 bases from J, with 9 bases between. CDR3 length equals 11 residues. The CDR3 loop is CATGKDNEQFF. The CDR3 DNA follows: TGTGCCACCGGGAAGGACAATGAGCAGTTCTTC.